Included here is one T cell receptor beta chain sequence, with context. The PCR contained 60 Vbeta and 13 Jbeta primers. Profiling relied on immunoSEQ multiplex PCR, and the TCRdb table lists in-frame clones only, not all of them. The repertoire holds approximately 140,000 clones, with around three quarters as singletons. Germline values: CDR1 PRHDT, CDR2 FYEKMQ (reference sequence). The CDR3 has 15 amino acids. V gave up 0 bases and J gave up 1 base, with 9 bases separating them. The record originates from a study of cytomegalovirus exposure and HLA in healthy donors. The origin of this receptor is a man aged 18-30 years in good health and CMV-seronegative. The sequenced material came from PBMCs. The chain has TRBV13 and TRBJ1-1, with D tentatively TRBD1 (5 bases). The DNA of the CDR3 is TGTGCCAGCAGCTTAGGGGAACAGGAGAACACTGAAGCTTTCTTT. This sequence encodes CASSLGEQENTEAFF.